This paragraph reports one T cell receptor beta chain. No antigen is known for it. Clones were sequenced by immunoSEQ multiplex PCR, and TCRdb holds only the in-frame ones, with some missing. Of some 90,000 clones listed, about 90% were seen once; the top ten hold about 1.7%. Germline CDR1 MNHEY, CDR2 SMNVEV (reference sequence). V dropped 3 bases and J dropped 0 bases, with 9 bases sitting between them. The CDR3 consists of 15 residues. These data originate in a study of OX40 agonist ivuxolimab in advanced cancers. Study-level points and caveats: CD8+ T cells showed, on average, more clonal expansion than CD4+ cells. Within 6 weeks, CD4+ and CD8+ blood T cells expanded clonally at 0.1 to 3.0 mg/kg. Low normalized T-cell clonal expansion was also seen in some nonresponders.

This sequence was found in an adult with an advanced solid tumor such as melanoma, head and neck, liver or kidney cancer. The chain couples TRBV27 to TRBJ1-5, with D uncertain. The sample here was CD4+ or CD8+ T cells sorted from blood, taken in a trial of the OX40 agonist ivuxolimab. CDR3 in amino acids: CASSFTATSNQPQHF. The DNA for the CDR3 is TGTGCCAGCAGTTTCACAGCGACTAGCAATCAGCCCCAGCATTTT.